Below are 30 T cell receptor beta chains sequenced from a single sample in a study of T cell responses to AZD1222 COVID-19 vaccine. Only in-frame clones appear in the TCRdb table, and some are missing; sequencing was by immunoSEQ multiplex PCR. The table includes roughly 120,000 clones, 85% to 90% detected once. Material: peripheral blood, obtained 28 days after the second AZD1222 dose. These receptors were obtained from an adult who received the AZD1222 COVID-19 vaccine.

The CDR3 is CASSDPRARGRRGYTF. In nucleotides, the CDR3 is TGTGCCAGCAGTGACCCTCGCGCAAGGGGGCGCAGGGGCTACACCTTC. The gene calls are TRBV2 and TRBJ1-2, with 7 bases aligning to TRBD1. This CDR3 is 16 amino acids long. Germline values: CDR1 SNHLY, CDR2 FYNNEI. V was clipped by 3 bases and J by 8 bases; unmatched bases: 15.

This clone has just one count. V is TRBV19 and J is TRBJ1-6, with a weak D call TRBD1 (6 bases). CDR3 length: 15 residues. V lost 6 bases to trimming and J lost 7 bases, with 16 bases between them. Germline V gene data show CDR1 as LNHDA and CDR2 as SQIVND (reference sequence). The CDR3 loop is CASRADRVRNSPLHF. The DNA for the CDR3 is TGTGCCAGTAGAGCGGACAGAGTTAGAAATTCACCCCTCCACTTT.

The chain has TRBV7-2 and TRBJ2-1; D is ambiguous. This CDR3 has 14 amino acids. Germline values: CDR1 SGHTA, CDR2 FQGNSA. Deletions cut 3 bases from V and 3 bases from J, with 9 bases between. CDR3 loop: CASSFRQNYNEQFF. The CDR3 DNA reads TGTGCCAGCAGCTTCCGACAAAACTACAATGAGCAGTTCTTC.

The gene calls are TRBV9 and TRBJ2-3; TRBD2 might be the D (7 bases). Trimming removed 2 bases from V and 1 base from J, with 11 bases in between. The CDR3 totals 15 residues. Germline CDR1 and CDR2: SGDLS and YYNGEE. The CDR3 bases are TGTGCCAGCAGCGTCGAGGGGGGGCGCACAGATACGCAGTATTTT. Amino acids: CASSVEGGRTDTQYF. The entire variable domain, with the rest obtained from reference TRBV9 and TRBJ2-3, is as follows: DSGVTQTPKHLITATGQRVTLRCSPRSGDLSVYWYQQSLDQGLQFLIQYYNGEERAKGNILERFSAQQFPDLHSELNLSSLELGDSALYFCASSVEGGRTDTQYFGPGTRLTVL.

This clone was seen a single time. The chain employs TRBV20-1 and TRBJ2-1; the match to TRBD2 covers 11 bases. The CDR3 runs 16 residues. V trimming: 3 bases; J trimming: 1 base; junction bases outside the gene matches: 5. From germline, CDR1 is DFQATT and CDR2 SNEGSKA (reference sequence). The CDR3 DNA reads as TGCAGTGCTAGTTCGGGACTAGCGGCATCCTACAATGAGCAGTTCTTC. As protein: CSASSGLAASYNEQFF.

The chain joins TRBV5-6 to TRBJ2-7; 9 bases align to TRBD2. With 4 bases clipped from V and 1 base from J, the junction kept 6 bases outside the gene matches. Germline CDR1 is SGHDT and CDR2 is YYEEEE. CDR3 length: 15 amino acids. This CDR3 is CASSPGTSISYEQYF. CDR3 DNA sequence: TGTGCCAGCAGCCCGGGGACTAGCATTTCCTACGAGCAGTACTTC.

The V call is TRBV24-1, the J call TRBJ2-2, with TRBD2 identical over 11 bases. Germline CDR1 is KGHDR and CDR2 is SFDVKD. The CDR3 has 18 amino acids. The trim removed 4 bases at V and 0 bases at J, leaving 6 bases unmatched. DNA of the CDR3: TGTGCCACCAGTGACCTTAGCGGGAGGGAATCGAACACCGGGGAGCTGTTTTTT. Translated: CATSDLSGRESNTGELFF.

The chain couples TRBV7-9 to TRBJ2-5, with D perhaps TRBD1 (6 bases). Germline assignment: CDR1 SEHNR and CDR2 FQNEAQ (reference sequence). This CDR3 comprises 14 residues. V dropped 5 bases and J dropped 1 base, with 11 bases sitting between them. This CDR3 reads CASSQLTGQETQYF. CDR3 coding DNA: TGTGCCAGCAGCCAGTTGACAGGCCAAGAGACCCAGTACTTC.

This chain links TRBV5-5 with TRBJ1-2; D gene uncertain. Per germline, CDR1 SGHKS and CDR2 YYEKEE (reference sequence). This CDR3 is 15 amino acids long. Trimming cost V 1 base and J 0 bases, with 10 bases left between them. This CDR3 reads CASSLWLSTNYGYTF. Written as DNA, the CDR3 is TGTGCCAGCAGCTTGTGGCTCTCTACTAACTATGGCTACACCTTC.

This chain connects TRBV3-1 (or the pseudogene TRBV3-2) to TRBJ2-1; D perhaps matches TRBD2 (6 bases). Trimming cost V 4 bases and J 2 bases, with 12 bases left between them. CDR1 and CDR2 from the germline V gene are LGHDT and YNNKEL (reference sequence). The CDR3 is made up of 15 amino acids. The CDR3 spells CASSRDSVTYNEQFF. CDR3 nucleotide sequence: TGTGCCAGCAGCCGGGACTCGGTTACCTACAATGAGCAGTTCTTC.

V and J are TRBV5-1 and TRBJ1-6; possibly TRBD1 for D (6 bases). Germline CDR1 is SGHRS and CDR2 is YFSETQ. This CDR3 region has 16 residues. The V end was cut by 0 bases, the J end by 8 bases, with 15 bases between. The CDR3 coding sequence is TGCGCCAGCAGCTTGGCCGGGGAGGCAGGGGATTCACCCCTCCACTTT. Translating gives CASSLAGEAGDSPLHF.

J is TRBJ1-1 and V is TRBV6-2 or TRBV6-3; D is unresolved. V was shortened by 3 bases and J by 2 bases, with 7 bases between the two germline ends. Germline CDR1 and CDR2: MNHEY and SVGEGT. The CDR3 runs 13 residues. CDR3 DNA: TGTGCCAGCAGTTATACGAGAAACACTGAAGCTTTCTTT. Amino acid sequence: CASSYTRNTEAFF.

CDR3 region: CASSLGIPELYGYTF. CDR3 nucleotide sequence: TGTGCCAGCAGCTTAGGTATTCCAGAGTTGTATGGCTACACCTTC. The V and J genes are TRBV11-2 and TRBJ1-2; D not resolved. V was cut by 1 base and J by 5 bases, with 14 bases left in between. Germline V gene lookup returns CDR1 SGHAT and CDR2 FQNNGV. This CDR3 region has 15 residues.

This clone is a singleton in its sample. This sequence joins TRBV7-3 and TRBJ1-2; 7 positions match TRBD1. From germline, CDR1 is SGHTA and CDR2 FQGTGA. V was pared by 3 bases and J by 3 bases, with 1 base of the junction left unmatched. There are 13 residues in the CDR3. The CDR3 DNA reads TGTGCCAGCAGCTTGCAGGGGGACTATGGCTACACCTTC. Encoded protein: CASSLQGDYGYTF.

The genes are TRBV7-9 and TRBJ2-5; 7 bases fit TRBD2. V lost 0 bases and J lost 5; bases outside the gene matches: 6. Germline V gene lookup returns CDR1 SEHNR and CDR2 FQNEAQ (reference sequence). This CDR3 comprises 15 residues. The CDR3 DNA follows: TGTGCCAGCAGCTTAGCGGGAGGGCCGGGGGAGACCCAGTACTTC. This gives the protein CASSLAGGPGETQYF.

This chain connects TRBV21-1 to TRBJ1-2. TRBV21-1 is a pseudogene locus. This CDR3 region has 15 residues. CDR3 nucleotide sequence: TGTGCCAGCAGCGGGCGACACAGCTCGCTAGGGATCTACACCTTC. This codes for CASSGRHSSLGIYTF.

This clone was detected only once. V is TRBV9 and J is TRBJ1-5; 7 bases map to TRBD1. After removal of 2 bases from V and 1 base from J, the junction contained 3 bases not matched to a gene. Germline CDR1 SGDLS, CDR2 YYNGEE. This CDR3 has 15 residues. CDR3 residues: CASSVSGQSNQPQHF. The CDR3 DNA sequence: TGTGCCAGCAGCGTTTCGGGACAGAGCAATCAGCCCCAGCATTTT. Using reference TRBV9 and TRBJ1-5 for the parts outside the CDR3, the full variable domain is DSGVTQTPKHLITATGQRVTLRCSPRSGDLSVYWYQQSLDQGLQFLIQYYNGEERAKGNILERFSAQQFPDLHSELNLSSLELGDSALYFCASSVSGQSNQPQHFGDGTRLSIL.

V and J are TRBV6-5 and TRBJ2-3; D call uncertain. Per the germline V gene, CDR1 is MNHEY and CDR2 is SVGAGI. V dropped 7 bases and J dropped 1 base, with 15 bases sitting between them. The CDR3 has 15 residues. This CDR3 reads CASTGRSPRTDTQYF. In DNA, the CDR3 is TGTGCCAGCACCGGACGTAGTCCTCGCACAGATACGCAGTATTTT.

The genes are TRBV6-5 and TRBJ1-3; the D gene is possibly TRBD1 (5 bases). Per germline, CDR1 MNHEY and CDR2 SVGAGI. The V end was cut by 6 bases, the J end by 0 bases, with 9 bases between. This CDR3 is built from 14 residues. This CDR3 is CASSQTVSGNTIYF. The CDR3 bases are TGTGCCAGCAGCCAGACAGTCTCTGGAAACACCATATATTTT.

This clone was observed once. This chain links TRBV27 with TRBJ2-7, with D maybe TRBD1 (6 bases). The CDR3 is 16 amino acids. The ends were cut back, 0 bases at V and 3 bases at J, with 15 bases in the middle. The germline gives CDR1 MNHEY, CDR2 SMNVEV (reference sequence). The CDR3 is CASSLSGAYGNYEQYF. CDR3 in DNA: TGTGCCAGCAGTTTATCGGGGGCGTACGGAAACTACGAGCAGTACTTC.

The chain uses TRBV6-2 or TRBV6-3 and TRBJ2-1; TRBD1 or TRBD2 may be the D gene (5 bases each). The V and J ends lost 5 bases and 3 bases respectively, with 17 bases between them. This CDR3 comprises 16 residues. The germline V gene has CDR1 MNHEY and CDR2 SVGEGT. CDR3 sequence: CASSAAPGGYYNEQFF. CDR3 nucleotide sequence: TGTGCCAGCAGTGCCGCCCCTGGGGGTTACTACAATGAGCAGTTCTTC.

The chain joins TRBV15 to TRBJ2-1; 11 bases map to TRBD1. The CDR3 runs to 17 residues. Looked up from germline, CDR1 is LNHNV and CDR2 is YYDKDF (reference sequence). V shed 4 bases and J 3 bases; nucleotides not matched to a gene: 8. The CDR3 DNA reads TGTGCCACCAGCAACATGAGGACAGGGGGCCTCTACAATGAGCAGTTCTTC. As protein: CATSNMRTGGLYNEQFF.

The chain links TRBV7-8 to TRBJ1-1, with D hard to call. With 4 bases removed from V and 0 bases from J, the gap between germline ends came to 18 bases. The CDR3 runs 17 residues. Germline CDR1 and CDR2: SGHVS and FQNEAQ. CDR3 DNA: TGTGCCAGCAGCTCAAGGGTAGGGCAGATACTGAACACTGAAGCTTTCTTT. Its protein is CASSSRVGQILNTEAFF.

The rearrangement joins TRBV11-2 to TRBJ1-5; perhaps TRBD1 as D (6 bases). The CDR3 sequence is 14 residues long. Germline assignment: CDR1 SGHAT and CDR2 FQNNGV. Trimming shortened V by 6 bases and J by 2 bases, and 11 bases separated the two germline ends. CDR3 sequence (DNA): TGTGCCAGCAGATTACGACAGGGCAATCAGCCCCAGCATTTT. Protein sequence: CASRLRQGNQPQHF.

The V gene is TRBV3-1 (or the pseudogene TRBV3-2), the J gene TRBJ2-7; 12 nucleotides line up with TRBD2. J gave up 6 bases and V 0 bases, and 3 bases lay outside the gene matches. Per the germline V gene, CDR1 is LGHDT and CDR2 is YNNKEL (reference sequence). The CDR3 spans 15 residues. This chain's CDR3 is CASSQDWGLAGEQYF. DNA of the CDR3: TGTGCCAGCAGCCAAGATTGGGGACTAGCGGGCGAGCAGTACTTC.

The chain is built from TRBV2 and TRBJ1-2, with D unresolved. The CDR3 contains 14 residues. Trimming took 5 bases from V and 7 from J, leaving 17 bases between them. The germline V gene encodes CDR1 SNHLY and CDR2 FYNNEI. In DNA, the CDR3 is TGTGCCAGCAGTTTATTCCCTGAAAGGGTTGGCTACACCTTC. Protein: CASSLFPERVGYTF.

The J gene is TRBJ2-7, the V gene TRBV4-2; D gene uncertain. Per the germline V gene, CDR1 is LGHNA and CDR2 is YNFKEQ. Trimming removed 5 bases from V and 0 bases from J, with 5 bases in between. This CDR3 spans 12 amino acids. CDR3 sequence reads: CASSSSSYEQYF. The CDR3 DNA sequence: TGTGCCAGCAGCTCCAGCTCCTACGAGCAGTACTTC.

The V gene is TRBV20-1, the J gene TRBJ2-5; D possibly corresponds to TRBD1 (5 bases). The germline CDR1 and CDR2 sequences are DFQATT and SNEGSKA (reference sequence). The ends were cut back, 3 bases at V and 2 bases at J, with 7 bases in the middle. The CDR3 has 12 amino acids. Written as DNA, the CDR3 is TGCAGTGCTAGTTACAGGCAAGAGACCCAGTACTTC. As protein: CSASYRQETQYF.

The chain joins TRBV4-1 to TRBJ1-6; tentative D call: TRBD1 (5 bases). Per the germline V gene, CDR1 is MGHRA and CDR2 is YSYEKL. The V end was cut by 1 base, the J end by 7 bases, with 14 bases between. The CDR3 consists of 16 residues. CDR3 DNA: TGCGCCAGCAGCCAAGGCAGGGAGATTGTCAATTCACCCCTCCACTTT. Translating it yields CASSQGREIVNSPLHF.

The CDR3: CASSLAEDTEAFF. CDR3 DNA sequence: TGCGCCAGCAGCTTGGCAGAGGACACTGAAGCTTTCTTT. The chain has TRBV5-1 and TRBJ1-1, with D unclear. Germline-derived CDR1 and CDR2 are SGHRS and YFSETQ. This CDR3 region has 13 residues. The V gene lost 0 bases and the J gene lost 3 bases, with 6 bases spanning the gap.